Presented here are 27 T cell receptor beta chains from one specimen sequenced in a study of blood T cells in healthy people across ages. The second PCR ran roughly 6 to 11 cycles with a sample-barcoded 5' primer and J-beta primers. TCRdb re-derived calls from the 5' RACE reads in MiXCR, one entry per CDR3 protein. The sample lists 850,000 to 1,000,000 distinct CDR3 sequences, 51% seen once, with around 21% in the top ten. Sequencing used blood. The receptors here all came from a woman aged 60-75 years in good health.

This clonotype was counted only a few times. This chain uses TRBV7-2 with TRBJ2-7; D is undetermined. This CDR3 has 13 residues. CDR1 and CDR2 from the germline V gene are SGHTA and FQGNSA. V dropped 2 bases and J dropped 5 bases, with 10 bases sitting between them. The CDR3 coding sequence is TGTGCCAGCAGCTTAAATACAGTCAACGAGCAGTACTTC. Its translation: CASSLNTVNEQYF.

The table lists this clonotype with a few counts. The rearrangement links TRBV6-2 or TRBV6-3 to TRBJ1-1; 8 bases are shared with TRBD1. The CDR3 is 14 residues long. Germline values: CDR1 MNHEY, CDR2 SVGEGT. J was trimmed by 5 bases and V by 5 bases; bases with no gene match: 7. The CDR3 sequence is CASSQGADRTEAFF. Written as DNA, the CDR3 is TGTGCCAGCAGTCAGGGGGCTGATAGGACTGAAGCTTTCTTT.

The CDR3 here is CSVDSGAGETQYF. The CDR3 DNA reads TGCAGCGTTGACAGCGGGGCAGGGGAGACCCAGTACTTC. The chain joins TRBV29-1 to TRBJ2-5; 7 bases are shared with TRBD2. The germline CDR1 and CDR2 sequences are SQVTM and ANQGSEA. The V segment lost 3 bases and the J segment 5 bases; nucleotides outside the gene matches: 6. The length of the CDR3 is 13 residues. Looking up the rest from reference TRBV29-1 and TRBJ2-5 gives the full variable domain: SAVISQKPSRDICQRGTSLTIQCQVDSQVTMMFWYRQQPGQSLTLIATANQGSEATYESGFVIDKFPISRPNLTFSTLTVSNMSPEDSSIYLCSVDSGAGETQYFGPGTRLLVL.

This chain connects TRBV20-1 to TRBJ2-1, with 9 bases identical to TRBD2. Germline-derived CDR1 and CDR2 are DFQATT and SNEGSKA (reference sequence). V shed 6 bases, J shed 5 bases, and the junction held 8 bases outside the gene matches. The CDR3 extends over 14 amino acids. In DNA form, the CDR3 reads TGCAGTGCAACCGCGGGAGGGTTTAACAATGAGCAGTTCTTC. This codes for CSATAGGFNNEQFF.

The chain recombines TRBV6-5 with TRBJ2-5, with TRBD1 matching 9 bases. The assigned J gene may be wrong: the sequence end matches TRBJ2-7 better. There are 15 residues in the CDR3. Germline CDR1 reads MNHEY; CDR2 reads SVGAGI. The DNA for the CDR3 is TGTGCCAGCAGCTTTACAGGGGGCTCGGGCTACGAGCAGTACTTC. It is translated as CASSFTGGSGYEQYF.

In its sample, this clonotype was seen once. The J gene is TRBJ1-2, the V gene TRBV20-1; unclear D gene. CDR1 and CDR2 from the germline V gene are DFQATT and SNEGSKA (reference sequence). The CDR3 totals 11 residues. V gave up 5 bases and J gave up 12 bases, with 16 bases separating them. DNA of the CDR3: TGCAGTGCTCACGAAGGCTTTCGTGACACCTTC. Its translation is CSAHEGFRDTF.

The CDR3 bases are TGCAGTGCTAGTAGGCCCCAGGGCACCGGGGAGCTGTTTTTT. Encoded protein: CSASRPQGTGELFF. The chain couples TRBV20-1 to TRBJ2-2, with D perhaps matching TRBD1 (5 bases). V lost 3 bases, J lost 4 bases, and 12 bases lay in between. The CDR3 extends over 14 amino acids. CDR1 DFQATT and CDR2 SNEGSKA come from the germline V gene (reference sequence).

The chain joins TRBV11-1 to TRBJ2-5; no definite D call. Looked up from germline, CDR1 is SGHAT and CDR2 is FQDESV (reference sequence). This CDR3 spans 15 amino acids. Trimming removed 0 bases at V and 11 bases at J, with 19 bases between. CDR3: CASSLAGYKHGEQYF. The CDR3 nucleotides read TGTGCCAGCAGCTTAGCAGGGTACAAACATGGTGAGCAGTACTTC.

This chain joins TRBV7-9 and TRBJ2-6, with 8 bases that match TRBD2. The CDR3 is made up of 19 amino acids. The trim removed 3 bases at V and 1 base at J, leaving 11 bases unmatched. Germline V gene sequence: CDR1 SEHNR, CDR2 FQNEAQ (reference sequence). The CDR3 is CASSFGLAAKGSGANVLTF. CDR3 sequence (DNA): TGTGCCAGCAGCTTCGGACTAGCAGCTAAGGGGTCTGGGGCCAACGTCCTGACTTTC.

The gene calls are TRBV29-1 and TRBJ2-6; D ambiguous. This CDR3 has 15 amino acids. Trimming left V 3 bases short and J 2 bases short, with 11 bases between. The germline CDR1 and CDR2 sequences are SQVTM and ANQGSEA. The CDR3 sequence is CSVDWLPAGANVLTF. CDR3 in DNA: TGCAGCGTTGACTGGTTACCCGCTGGGGCCAACGTCCTGACTTTC.

This clonotype has only a few counts. The chain employs TRBV20-1 and TRBJ1-5; TRBD1 aligns across 8 bases. The CDR3 spans 16 residues. Germline V gene data show CDR1 as DFQATT and CDR2 as SNEGSKA (reference sequence). Trimming at V came to 6 bases and at J to 6 bases, leaving 16 bases not matched to a gene. DNA for the CDR3: TGCAGTGCCCCAGCCCAGGGGGCGGTAGATGGTCAGCCCCAGCATTTT. Its translation: CSAPAQGAVDGQPQHF.

The rearrangement joins TRBV12-3 or TRBV12-4 to TRBJ1-5; 8 bases match TRBD1. The ends lost 6 bases at V and 4 bases at J; junction bases unmatched: 11. The CDR3 has 16 residues. The DNA of the CDR3 is TGTGCCAGCAGCCGCCGGGCTGGACAGGGAAATCAGCCCCAGCATTTT. This gives the protein CASSRRAGQGNQPQHF.

The CDR3 nucleotides are TGTGCCAGCAGCATCGAGACAGGGGCGAACGAGCAGTACTTC. This sequence encodes CASSIETGANEQYF. The rearrangement uses TRBV5-6 and TRBJ2-7, with 8 bases that match TRBD1. The CDR3 has 14 residues. Germline CDR1 SGHDT, CDR2 YYEEEE. The J segment lost 5 bases and the V segment lost 4 bases, leaving 8 bases of the junction unmatched.

Only one count was recorded for this clonotype. The chain uses TRBV10-3 and TRBJ1-2; no clear D gene. CDR1 is ENHRY and CDR2 is SYGVKD in the germline V gene. The V end lost 4 bases, the J end lost 4 bases, and 10 bases lay between the germline ends. The length of the CDR3 is 13 residues. DNA of the CDR3: TGTGCCATCAGTGGAGGACCGGGCTATGGCTACACCTTC. Protein product: CAISGGPGYGYTF.

The J gene is TRBJ1-1, the V gene TRBV4-1; no firm D call. Germline CDR1 reads MGHRA; CDR2 reads YSYEKL. CDR3 length equals 17 residues. The V and J ends lost 3 bases and 6 bases respectively, with 23 bases between them. The CDR3 here is CASSQAPPRILAAEAFF. CDR3 in DNA: TGCGCCAGCAGCCAGGCCCCCCCCCGGATCTTAGCGGCTGAAGCTTTCTTT.

A single count supports this clonotype. This chain uses TRBV4-1 with TRBJ2-1; unclear D gene. The CDR3 runs 16 residues. CDR1 is MGHRA and CDR2 is YSYEKL in the germline V gene. V lost 4 bases and J lost 0, with 13 bases in between. CDR3 loop: CASSLAQQSSYNEQFF. The CDR3, as DNA: TGCGCCAGCAGCCTGGCACAGCAAAGCTCCTACAATGAGCAGTTCTTC.

The rearrangement uses TRBV7-2 and TRBJ2-1; 9 bases line up with TRBD2. The CDR3 is 15 amino acids. CDR1 and CDR2 from the germline V gene are SGHTA and FQGNSA. Trimming at V came to 6 bases and at J to 8 bases, leaving 11 bases not matched to a gene. The CDR3, as DNA: TGTGCCAGCAGGCCAACTAGCGGGCGGGGGCATGAGCAGTTCTTC. Its translation is CASRPTSGRGHEQFF.

This clonotype has a handful of counts. The chain combines TRBV6-6 with TRBJ1-1; unclear D gene. Trimming stripped 6 bases from V and 11 bases from J, with 19 bases between. There are 13 residues in the CDR3. The germline gives CDR1 MNHNY, CDR2 SVGAGI (reference sequence). The CDR3 DNA reads as TGTGCCAGCAGCTTAAGGGAGCAGAGAACGGCTTTCTTT. Its translation: CASSLREQRTAFF.

This clonotype was counted at least ten times. The rearrangement uses TRBV5-1 and TRBJ2-7; 10 bases fit TRBD2. V lost 0 bases, J lost 4 bases, and 4 bases stayed unmatched. The CDR3 is 15 residues long. CDR1 SGHRS and CDR2 YFSETQ come from the germline V gene. The CDR3 here is CASSLVAGGQYEQYF. In DNA, the CDR3 is TGCGCCAGCAGCTTGGTAGCGGGAGGACAATACGAGCAGTACTTC.

In DNA, the CDR3 is TGTGCCAGCAGCTATGCTAGTGAAGAGACCCAGTACTTC. This sequence encodes CASSYASEETQYF. This rearrangement joins TRBV5-5 to TRBJ2-5; D remains unclear. The germline CDR1 and CDR2 sequences are SGHKS and YYEKEE (reference sequence). The V and J ends lost 3 bases and 3 bases respectively, with 9 bases between them. CDR3 length: 13 residues.

The chain combines TRBV12-3 or TRBV12-4 with TRBJ2-3; D not certain. The length of the CDR3 is 14 residues. Trimming took 5 bases from V and 4 from J, leaving 13 bases between them. The CDR3 here is CASSTGTFPDTQYF. The CDR3, as DNA: TGTGCCAGCAGTACTGGTACTTTCCCAGATACGCAGTATTTT.

J is TRBJ2-1 and V is TRBV12-3 or TRBV12-4; D ambiguous. The J call is doubtful: the DNA matches TRBJ2-5 better. This CDR3 is built from 13 residues. The CDR3: CASSLPSRRDQYF. The DNA of the CDR3 is TGTGCCAGCAGTTTACCTAGTCGGCGTGACCAGTACTTC.

The chain links TRBV12-3 or TRBV12-4 to TRBJ1-6; possible D gene TRBD1, 5 bases. The CDR3 is 15 amino acids. Deletions cut 2 bases from V and 8 bases from J, with 13 bases between. The CDR3 region has the DNA TGTGCCAGCAGTTTACGGGGGAGCGTCGATTCACCCCTCCACTTT. As protein: CASSLRGSVDSPLHF.

The gene calls are TRBV7-2 and TRBJ1-4; D uncertain. CDR1 SGHTA and CDR2 FQGNSA come from the germline V gene. The CDR3 is 15 amino acids. V lost 4 bases and J lost 0, with 9 bases in between. CDR3 loop: CASSSIGTTNEKLFF. The CDR3 DNA follows: TGTGCCAGCAGCTCTATAGGAACAACTAATGAAAAACTGTTTTTT.

This clonotype was seen a few times. The gene calls are TRBV6-6 and TRBJ1-2; 7 bases map to TRBD1. In germline, CDR1 is MNHNY, CDR2 SVGAGI (reference sequence). CDR3 length equals 14 residues. Trimming cost V 0 bases and J 10 bases; bases outside gene matches: 8. CDR3 nucleotide sequence: TGTGCCAGCAGTTACTCTGGGACAGAGGGGGTCTACACCTTC. Translation gives CASSYSGTEGVYTF.

The chain links TRBV6-2 or TRBV6-3 to TRBJ1-2, with TRBD1 as a possible D gene (5 bases). V dropped 2 bases and J dropped 2 bases, with 9 bases sitting between them. The CDR3 has 14 amino acids. Germline V CDR1 and CDR2: MNHEY, SVGEGT. The CDR3 protein is CASSYHDRNYGYTF. CDR3 sequence (DNA): TGTGCCAGCAGTTACCATGACAGAAACTATGGCTACACCTTC.

J is TRBJ2-1 and V is TRBV7-6; 9 bases are shared with TRBD2. CDR3 length equals 17 residues. Trimming removed 1 base from V and 4 bases from J; junction bases left unmatched: 8. CDR1 is SGHVS, CDR2 FNYEAQ, per germline. The CDR3 protein is CASSLEPGLAPYNEQFF. The CDR3 bases are TGTGCCAGCAGCTTAGAGCCTGGACTAGCGCCATACAATGAGCAGTTCTTC.